This T cell receptor beta chain was obtained from a study of memory CD4+ T cells and cytomegalovirus serostatus. Across the whole study: Donors were healthy Belgian adults, 9 CMV seropositive and fewer than 30 seronegative. Study-wide results and limits: Suggested: most of the CMV-linked TCR signature lies in CD4+ memory cells. Of roughly 180 reported CMV TCRbeta sequences, around 62 were found in memory CD4+ repertoires.

Single viable CD3+CD4+CD8-CD45RO+ cells were sorted as the memory CD4+ T cells. Serostatus was set by detecting CMV pp150, pp28, p38, p52 IgG. Method: immunoSEQ multiplex PCR; TCRdb's copy keeps in-frame clones and lacks some. This table has about 50,000 clones, around 78% appearing once. A remark on this clone: Its cognate antigen is unknown.

This clonotype was obtained from an adult in good health and CMV-seronegative. The sample taken for sequencing was memory CD4+ T cells from blood.

CDR3 sequence (DNA): TGTGCCAGCAGCTCCTATGGGAAACTGTTTTTT. Protein product: CASSSYGKLFF. The chain is built from TRBV11-2 and TRBJ1-4; D call uncertain. V lost 4 bases and J 11 bases, leaving 8 bases between the germline ends. The germline CDR1 and CDR2 sequences are SGHAT and FQNNGV. This CDR3 has 11 residues.